The T cell receptor (beta chain) under discussion was sequenced for a study of identical twins. This clonotype was recorded many times. Its antigen is not known. Findings and caveats of the study: Out-of-frame sharing of TCR alpha in monozygotic twins was underestimated by models.

One entry per CDR3 protein, called by TCRdb with MiXCR from the 5' RACE reads. The sample lists 550,000 to 700,000 distinct CDR3 sequences, roughly 9.5% occurring once. Trimming at V came to 3 bases and at J to 2 bases, leaving 10 bases not matched to a gene. The germline CDR1 and CDR2 sequences are DFQATT and SNEGSKA (reference sequence). The CDR3 consists of 15 residues. These data were also filed under a second study, of yellow fever vaccine responses in identical twins.

This receptor was taken from a woman in her late teens or twenties in good health. Sequences were obtained from PBMCs. The chain uses TRBV20-1 and TRBJ2-7, with TRBD1 matching over 7 bases. The CDR3 here is CSARDPTGSPYEQYF. The CDR3 DNA reads as TGCAGTGCTAGGGATCCGACAGGGTCCCCCTACGAGCAGTACTTC.